Described below is a single T cell receptor beta chain sequence and its context. Its target antigen remains unknown. One base away there is no much larger clone; base qualities are not given. Library preparation was by PCR. Sequencing took place on an Illumina HiSeq 2500. To normalize quantification of the TCRbeta repertoire, the TCR libraries were built with molecular barcoding that relied on unique molecular identifiers. TCRdb reworked the public reads: Q25 trimming with fastp, MiXCR clone assembly, productive beta chains retained. Records with the same CDR3 protein are collapsed into one entry carrying the most frequent genes and DNA. In this sample the table shows some 350,000 distinct CDR3 sequences, over 9% of which occur a single time. The ten largest clones add up to more than 2% of the sample. This entry is derived from a study of T-cell reconstitution after alpha-beta-depleted transplantation in children (dated by TCRdb to about 2016). In the study overall: T-cell immune reconstitution after TCRalphabeta/CD19-depleted allogeneic hematopoietic cell transplantation in children was quantitatively tracked in the study by means of TCR repertoire profiling.

This sequence originates from a human donor who donated a stem cell graft to a child with acute lymphoblastic leukemia. The sequenced sample was PBMCs from the stem cell graft donor, obtained from the stem cell graft.

Here the CDR3 is given as CASSLSSSPYNEQFF. In nucleotide form, the sequence is TGCGCCAGCAGCTTATCGAGCAGCCCCTACAATGAGCAGTTCTTC. The sequence is built from TRBV5-1 and TRBJ2-1, with the D gene not clear enough to name. Spanning cysteine to phenylalanine, the CDR3 consists of 15 amino acids. The entry retains the CDR3 DNA only, 45 bases that are in frame from base 1. CDR1 and CDR2, looked up from the germline V gene, are SGHRS and YFSETQ. V gives up 2 bases and J gives up 2 bases, and the segment between their germline ends measures 11 bases. The full variable domain, completed from the reference TRBV5-1 and TRBJ2-1 proteins outside the CDR3, reads KAGVTQTPRYLIKTRGQQVTLSCSPISGHRSVSWYQQTPGQGLQFLFEYFSETQRNKGNFPGRFSGRQFSNSRSEMNVSTLELGDSALYLCASSLSSSPYNEQFFGPGTRLTVL.